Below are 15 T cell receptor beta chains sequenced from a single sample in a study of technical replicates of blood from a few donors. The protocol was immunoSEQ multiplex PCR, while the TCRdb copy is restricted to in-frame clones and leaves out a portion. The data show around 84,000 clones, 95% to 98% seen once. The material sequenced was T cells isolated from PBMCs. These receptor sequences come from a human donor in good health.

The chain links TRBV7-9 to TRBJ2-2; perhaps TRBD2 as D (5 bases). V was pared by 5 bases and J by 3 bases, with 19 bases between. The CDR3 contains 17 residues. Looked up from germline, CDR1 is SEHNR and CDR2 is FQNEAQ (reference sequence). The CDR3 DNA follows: TGTGCCAGCAGCGCCCCGGGGAGTCCTAAACACACCGGGGAGCTGTTTTTT. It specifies CASSAPGSPKHTGELFF.

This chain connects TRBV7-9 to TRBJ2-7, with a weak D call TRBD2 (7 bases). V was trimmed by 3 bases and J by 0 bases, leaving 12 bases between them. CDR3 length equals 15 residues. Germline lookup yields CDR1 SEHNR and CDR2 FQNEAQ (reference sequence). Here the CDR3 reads CASSFGGAISYEQYF. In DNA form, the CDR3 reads TGTGCCAGCAGCTTTGGGGGGGCTATCTCCTACGAGCAGTACTTC.

CDR3 in DNA: TGTGCCAGCAGCTTAGTGGGAGTTAGTCTGGATGAGCAGTTCTTC. Amino acid sequence: CASSLVGVSLDEQFF. The J gene is TRBJ2-1, the V gene TRBV11-3; a possible D gene is TRBD2 (5 bases). Trimming pared 1 base from V and 8 bases from J, leaving 15 bases between. CDR3 length: 15 amino acids. Germline assignment: CDR1 SGHNT and CDR2 YENEEA.

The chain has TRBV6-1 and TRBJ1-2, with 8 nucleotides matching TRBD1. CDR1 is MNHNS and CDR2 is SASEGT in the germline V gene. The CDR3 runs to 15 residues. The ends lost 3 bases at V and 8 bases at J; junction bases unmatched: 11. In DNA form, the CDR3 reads TGTGCCAGCAGTGATGCGGCAGGGGGCTGGAACGGCTACACCTTC. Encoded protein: CASSDAAGGWNGYTF.

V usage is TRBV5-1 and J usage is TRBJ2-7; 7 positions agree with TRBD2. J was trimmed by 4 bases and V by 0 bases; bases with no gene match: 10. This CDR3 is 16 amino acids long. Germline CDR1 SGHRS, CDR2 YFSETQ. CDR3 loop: CASSLAASGIGYEQYF. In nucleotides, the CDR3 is TGCGCCAGCAGCTTGGCCGCAAGCGGGATAGGATACGAGCAGTACTTC.

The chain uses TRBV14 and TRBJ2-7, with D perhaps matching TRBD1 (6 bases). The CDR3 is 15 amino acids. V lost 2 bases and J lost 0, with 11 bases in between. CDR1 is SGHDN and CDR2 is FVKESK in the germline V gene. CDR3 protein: CASSQSTGISYEQYF. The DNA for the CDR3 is TGTGCCAGCAGCCAATCGACAGGTATCTCCTACGAGCAGTACTTC.

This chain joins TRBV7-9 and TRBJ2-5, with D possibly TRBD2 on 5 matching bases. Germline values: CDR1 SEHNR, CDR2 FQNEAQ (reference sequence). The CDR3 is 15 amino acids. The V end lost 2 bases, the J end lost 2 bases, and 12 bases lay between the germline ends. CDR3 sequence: CASSLWWSGQETQYF. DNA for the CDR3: TGTGCCAGCAGCTTATGGTGGAGCGGACAAGAGACCCAGTACTTC.

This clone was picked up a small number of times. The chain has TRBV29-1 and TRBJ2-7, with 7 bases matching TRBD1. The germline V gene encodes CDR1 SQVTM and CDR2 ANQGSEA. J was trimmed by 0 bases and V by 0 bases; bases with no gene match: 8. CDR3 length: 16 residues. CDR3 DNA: TGCAGCGTTGAAGATGGTGAGGGGGCCGACTCCTACGAGCAGTACTTC. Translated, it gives CSVEDGEGADSYEQYF.

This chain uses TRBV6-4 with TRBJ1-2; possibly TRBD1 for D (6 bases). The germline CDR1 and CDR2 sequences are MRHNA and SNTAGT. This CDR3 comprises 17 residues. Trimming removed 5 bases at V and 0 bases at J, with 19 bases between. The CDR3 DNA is TGTGCCAGCAGTCTAAGGAGTAGGGACATTACTAACTATGGCTACACCTTC. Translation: CASSLRSRDITNYGYTF.

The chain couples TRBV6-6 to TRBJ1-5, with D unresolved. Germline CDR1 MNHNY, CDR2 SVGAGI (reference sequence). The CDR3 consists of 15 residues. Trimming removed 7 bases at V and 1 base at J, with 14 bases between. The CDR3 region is CASKDGHLSNQPQHF. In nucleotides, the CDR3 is TGTGCCAGCAAAGATGGGCACCTAAGCAATCAGCCCCAGCATTTT.

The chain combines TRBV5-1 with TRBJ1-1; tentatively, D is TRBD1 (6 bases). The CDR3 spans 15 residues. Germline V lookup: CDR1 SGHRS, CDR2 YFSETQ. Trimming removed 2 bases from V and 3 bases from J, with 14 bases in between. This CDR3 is CASSLPFSGDTEAFF. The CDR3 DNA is TGCGCCAGCAGCTTACCCTTCTCAGGGGACACTGAAGCTTTCTTT.

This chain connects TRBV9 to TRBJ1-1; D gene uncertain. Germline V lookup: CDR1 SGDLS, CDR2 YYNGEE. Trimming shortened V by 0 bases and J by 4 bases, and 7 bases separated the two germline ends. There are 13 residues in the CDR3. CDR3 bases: TGTGCCAGCAGCGTAGACCAGTTCACTGAAGCTTTCTTT. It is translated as CASSVDQFTEAFF.

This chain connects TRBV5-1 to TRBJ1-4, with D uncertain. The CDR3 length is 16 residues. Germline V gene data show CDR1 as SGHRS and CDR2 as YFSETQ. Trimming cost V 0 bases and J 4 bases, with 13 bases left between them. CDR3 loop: CASSLAWGARNEKLFF. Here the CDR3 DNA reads TGCGCCAGCAGCTTGGCCTGGGGAGCGCGTAATGAAAAACTGTTTTTT.

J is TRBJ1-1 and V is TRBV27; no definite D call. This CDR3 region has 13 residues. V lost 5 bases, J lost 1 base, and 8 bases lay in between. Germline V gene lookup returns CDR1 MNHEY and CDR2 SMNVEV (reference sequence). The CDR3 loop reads CASSTRENTEAFF. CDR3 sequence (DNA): TGTGCCAGCAGTACCCGGGAGAACACTGAAGCTTTCTTT.

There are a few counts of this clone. The CDR3 nucleotides are TGTGCCAGCAGCATAACCGCTTTGACTAGCGGGAGGGGAAACATTCAGTACTTC. Translated: CASSITALTSGRGNIQYF. The rearrangement joins TRBV28 to TRBJ2-4, with TRBD2 matching over 14 bases. CDR1 is MDHEN, CDR2 SYDVKM, per germline. J was trimmed by 6 bases and V by 6 bases; bases with no gene match: 13. The CDR3 is 18 amino acids.